This entry lists 6 T cell receptor beta chains sequenced from one sample in a study of STAT3 mutations in large granular lymphocyte leukemia. The study's findings and limits: Every T-cell large granular lymphocyte leukemia patient had at least one immunodominant TCR beta clonotype.

These receptors' targets are unknown. Sequenced by immunoSEQ multiplex PCR; TCRdb stores in-frame clones only, minus some. The table records 4,500 or so clones, around 55% of them present only once. The sample consisted of peripheral blood mononuclear cells. The receptors come from a male patient between 45 and 60 years old with T-cell large granular lymphocyte leukemia. Some clones in this sample may be carry-over from other donors' samples.

The chain links TRBV15 to TRBJ2-7; D tentatively reads TRBD1 or TRBD2 (5 bases each). CDR3 length equals 14 residues. CDR1 is LNHNV and CDR2 is YYDKDF in the germline V gene (reference sequence). The germline V and J ends were trimmed by 0 bases and 2 bases, with 8 bases remaining between them. CDR3 in amino acids: CATSRERGTYEQYF. The CDR3 DNA is TGTGCCACCAGCAGAGAGAGGGGTACCTACGAGCAGTACTTC.

This chain uses TRBV20-1 with TRBJ2-7; TRBD2 might be the D (6 bases). The CDR3 length is 11 residues. V shed 5 bases and J shed 3 bases, with 8 bases lying between them. Germline V gene data show CDR1 as DFQATT and CDR2 as SNEGSKA (reference sequence). The CDR3 nucleotides read TGCAGTGCTCTGACTAGCTACGAGCAGTACTTC. Protein sequence: CSALTSYEQYF.

The rearrangement links TRBV5-4 to TRBJ2-7; no clear D gene. The length of the CDR3 is 12 residues. The germline CDR1 and CDR2 sequences are SGHNT and YYREEE (reference sequence). Trimming took off 2 bases at V and 2 bases at J, with 5 bases between the two ends. The CDR3 protein is CASSFGAYEQYF. The CDR3 region has the DNA TGTGCCAGCAGCTTCGGCGCCTACGAGCAGTACTTC.

This clone was seen a handful of times. The V gene is TRBV6-5, the J gene TRBJ2-7; 11 positions agree with TRBD2. Trimming cost V 5 bases and J 3 bases; bases outside gene matches: 3. In germline, CDR1 is MNHEY, CDR2 SVGAGI. This CDR3 has 14 residues. As DNA, the CDR3 is TGTGCCAGCAGTAGCGGACTAGCGGGCTACGAGCAGTACTTC. Translation: CASSSGLAGYEQYF.

V is TRBV4-1 and J is TRBJ2-7, with TRBD2 as a possible D gene (6 bases). The CDR3 is 15 amino acids. Germline CDR1 MGHRA, CDR2 YSYEKL. V lost 0 bases to trimming and J lost 2 bases, with 11 bases between them. The CDR3 protein is CASSQEVGGPYEQYF. DNA of the CDR3: TGCGCCAGCAGCCAAGAAGTGGGAGGCCCCTACGAGCAGTACTTC.

The chain uses TRBV5-1 and TRBJ2-5; weak D call: TRBD1 (6 bases). The CDR3 totals 16 residues. CDR1 and CDR2 from the germline V gene are SGHRS and YFSETQ. The ends were cut back, 0 bases at V and 1 base at J, with 13 bases in the middle. The chain's CDR3 is CASSLVGGPSQETQYF. Written as DNA, the CDR3 is TGCGCCAGCAGCTTGGTTGGGGGCCCCTCCCAAGAGACCCAGTACTTC.